There are many counts of the clone carrying this T cell receptor beta chain. Its cognate antigen is unknown. The CDR3 totals 15 residues. CDR1 is SGHDT, CDR2 YYEEEE, per germline. V was clipped by 2 bases and J by 2 bases; unmatched bases: 1. This sample stems from a study of blood T cells in healthy people across ages. Study-level points and caveats: Naive CD4+ cell counts and diversity both ran higher in long-lived than in aged donors.

The second PCR ran roughly 6 to 12 cycles with a sample-barcoded 5' primer and J-beta primers. MiXCR, applied by TCRdb to the 5' RACE reads, yields one record per CDR3 protein. The repertoire has some 1.7 million distinct CDR3 sequences, 28% of them found once; the top ten carry about 7.7%. Source material: blood. The gene calls are TRBV5-6 and TRBJ2-1, with TRBD2 matching 10 bases. The clonotype originates from a woman aged 25 to 39 in good health. The CDR3 reads CASSFSGGPYNEQFF. The CDR3, as DNA: TGTGCCAGCAGCTTTAGCGGGGGGCCCTACAATGAGCAGTTCTTC.